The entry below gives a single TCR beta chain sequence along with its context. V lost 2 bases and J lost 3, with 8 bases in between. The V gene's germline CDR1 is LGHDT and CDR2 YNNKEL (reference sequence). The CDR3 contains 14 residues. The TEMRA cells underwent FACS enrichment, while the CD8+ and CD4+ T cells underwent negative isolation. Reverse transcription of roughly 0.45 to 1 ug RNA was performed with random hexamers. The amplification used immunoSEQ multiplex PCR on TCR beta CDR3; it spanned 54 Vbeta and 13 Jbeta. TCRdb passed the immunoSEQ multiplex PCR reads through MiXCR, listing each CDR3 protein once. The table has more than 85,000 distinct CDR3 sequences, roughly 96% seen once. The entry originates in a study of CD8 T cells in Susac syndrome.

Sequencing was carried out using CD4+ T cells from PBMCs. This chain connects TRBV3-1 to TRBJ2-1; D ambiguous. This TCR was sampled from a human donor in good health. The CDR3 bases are TGTGCCAGCAGCCAACAGTCTTTCTACAATGAGCAGTTCTTC. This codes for CASSQQSFYNEQFF.